The present TCR beta chain was sequenced within a study of blood T cells in healthy people across ages. Germline V CDR1 and CDR2: DFQATT, SNEGSKA (reference sequence). The CDR3 extends over 17 amino acids. The V gene end was trimmed by 2 bases and the J gene end by 2 bases; junction bases not matched to a gene: 9. This clonotype was counted at least ten times. Its antigen is not identified. For the second PCR, which ran for roughly 6 to 11 cycles, a sample-barcoded 5' primer and a J-beta primer mix were used. At least 3 million CDR3-containing paired-end reads were obtained per sample. Each CDR3 protein is one row after TCRdb ran MiXCR on the 5' RACE reads. The sample yields hundreds of thousands of distinct CDR3 sequences, roughly 50% seen once. General study findings and limits: Because sorting was not performed, PBMCs prevented conclusive naive versus antigen-experienced comparison.

Input material: blood. This receptor was obtained from a man under 40 in good health. The chain couples TRBV20-1 to TRBJ2-5, with 12 bases aligning to TRBD2. The CDR3 sequence: CSARSPGLAGPQETQYF. The CDR3 DNA reads TGCAGTGCTAGATCTCCGGGACTAGCGGGTCCTCAAGAGACCCAGTACTTC.